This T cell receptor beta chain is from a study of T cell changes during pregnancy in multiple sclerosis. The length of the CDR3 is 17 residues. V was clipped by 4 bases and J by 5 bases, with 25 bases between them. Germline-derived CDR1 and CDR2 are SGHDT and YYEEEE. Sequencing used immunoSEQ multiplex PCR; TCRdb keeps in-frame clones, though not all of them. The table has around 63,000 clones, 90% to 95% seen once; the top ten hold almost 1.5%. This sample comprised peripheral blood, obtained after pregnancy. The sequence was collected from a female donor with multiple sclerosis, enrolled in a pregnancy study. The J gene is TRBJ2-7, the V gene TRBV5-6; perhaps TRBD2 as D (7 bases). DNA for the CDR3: TGTGCCAGCAGCACCGCAGGGGTGGGGACTACTGAGGACGAGCAGTACTTC. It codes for CASSTAGVGTTEDEQYF.